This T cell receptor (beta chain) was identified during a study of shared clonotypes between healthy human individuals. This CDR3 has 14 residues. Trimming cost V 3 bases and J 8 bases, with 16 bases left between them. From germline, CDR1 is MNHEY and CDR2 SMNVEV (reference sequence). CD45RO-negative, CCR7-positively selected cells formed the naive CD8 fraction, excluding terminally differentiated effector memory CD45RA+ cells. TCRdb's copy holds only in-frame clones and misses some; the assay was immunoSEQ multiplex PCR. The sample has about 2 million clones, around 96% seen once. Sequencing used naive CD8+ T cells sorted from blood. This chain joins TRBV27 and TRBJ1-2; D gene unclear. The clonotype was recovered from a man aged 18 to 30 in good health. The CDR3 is CASSFEDGLGGYTF. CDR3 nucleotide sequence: TGTGCCAGCAGTTTTGAGGACGGTCTCGGCGGCTACACCTTC.